The 21 T cell receptor beta chains presented below share a single source sample, sequenced in a study of OX40 agonist ivuxolimab in advanced cancers. The method was immunoSEQ multiplex PCR; TCRdb's version includes in-frame clones alone and lacks a portion of them. Seen here are roughly 60,000 clones, roughly 80% observed once, and the top ten hold around 2.1%. The input for sequencing was CD4+ or CD8+ T cells sorted from blood, taken in a trial of the OX40 agonist ivuxolimab. These receptors were taken from an adult with an advanced solid tumor such as melanoma, head and neck, liver or kidney cancer.

This chain uses TRBV5-6 with TRBJ1-2; D remains ambiguous. This CDR3 is 12 amino acids long. The ends were cut back, 1 base at V and 7 bases at J, with 8 bases in the middle. Germline CDR1 reads SGHDT; CDR2 reads YYEEEE. CDR3 protein: CASSLWGFGYTF. In nucleotides, the CDR3 is TGTGCCAGCAGCTTGTGGGGTTTTGGCTACACCTTC.

For this clone: A clone one base away is much larger, so this may be a read error. The V call is TRBV5-6, the J call TRBJ2-1; D is possibly TRBD2 (6 bases). The germline V gene encodes CDR1 SGHDT and CDR2 YYEEEE. The CDR3 consists of 14 residues. V was pared by 7 bases and J by 3 bases, with 14 bases between. CDR3 nucleotides: TGTGCCAGCTGCATGGGACTCGACTACAATGAGCAGTTCTTC. Translation gives CASCMGLDYNEQFF.

V usage is TRBV27 and J usage is TRBJ2-1, with 13 bases that match TRBD2. The CDR3 covers 17 residues. V shed 7 bases, J shed 7 bases, and the junction held 13 bases outside the gene matches. Germline V gene sequence: CDR1 MNHEY, CDR2 SMNVEV (reference sequence). CDR3 sequence (DNA): TGTGCCAGCACCCCTTTACTAGCGGGGGGGCCACGTAATGAGCAGTTCTTC. As protein: CASTPLLAGGPRNEQFF.

This clone has just one count. This chain links TRBV28 with TRBJ2-7; tentative D call: TRBD1 (6 bases). Trimming cost V 5 bases and J 2 bases, with 19 bases left between them. The CDR3 has 16 residues. Germline V gene data show CDR1 as MDHEN and CDR2 as SYDVKM. CDR3 sequence reads: CASSTPGQLQAYEQYF. The CDR3 nucleotides are TGTGCCAGCAGTACCCCTGGACAGCTTCAGGCCTACGAGCAGTACTTC.

This clone was found a few times. CDR3 protein: CASSYSKIGTYEQYF. CDR3 DNA sequence: TGTGCCAGCAGTTACTCGAAGATAGGGACCTACGAGCAGTACTTC. This chain joins TRBV6-5 and TRBJ2-7, with no clear D. CDR3 length: 15 amino acids. V was trimmed by 0 bases and J by 2 bases, leaving 11 bases between them. CDR1 and CDR2 (germline): MNHEY, SVGAGI.

The chain links TRBV19 to TRBJ2-5; 12 positions match TRBD2. This CDR3 is 20 amino acids long. J lost 4 bases, V lost 1 base, and 16 bases had no gene match. Germline values: CDR1 LNHDA, CDR2 SQIVND (reference sequence). The DNA for the CDR3 is TGTGCCAGTAGTATAGGAAACAGTCTAGCGGGGGGGCATAAGTCAGAGACCCAGTACTTC. This encodes CASSIGNSLAGGHKSETQYF.

CDR3 in DNA: TGTGCCAGCAGCTTGACTCCAGAGAACACTGAAGCTTTCTTT. This codes for CASSLTPENTEAFF. The chain joins TRBV7-6 to TRBJ1-1; no clear D. CDR3 size: 14 residues. Trimming pared 3 bases from V and 1 base from J, leaving 9 bases between. The germline CDR1 and CDR2 sequences are SGHVS and FNYEAQ.

The genes are TRBV2 and TRBJ2-7; TRBD1 might be the D (6 bases). CDR1 is SNHLY, CDR2 FYNNEI, per germline. The CDR3 is made up of 14 amino acids. Deletions cut 8 bases from V and 0 bases from J, with 14 bases between. Here the CDR3 reads CASCRDIGSYEQYF. The CDR3 DNA reads TGTGCCAGCTGCCGGGACATCGGCTCCTACGAGCAGTACTTC.

The chain employs TRBV28 and TRBJ1-3, with 7 positions matching TRBD1. The CDR3 loop spans 17 amino acids. Germline CDR1 is MDHEN and CDR2 is SYDVKM. The V and J ends lost 5 bases and 0 bases, in that order; junction bases with no gene match: 10. The CDR3 reads CASSPEGAGFSGNTIYF. The CDR3 DNA follows: TGTGCCAGCAGTCCGGAGGGGGCAGGTTTCTCTGGAAACACCATATATTTT.

This sequence joins TRBV30 and TRBJ2-3; D is ambiguous. The length of the CDR3 is 11 residues. CDR1 GTSNPN and CDR2 SVGIG come from the germline V gene (reference sequence). Trimming cost V 4 bases and J 6 bases, with 8 bases left between them. CDR3 amino acids: CAWTPGDTQYF. CDR3 in DNA: TGTGCCTGGACGCCTGGGGATACGCAGTATTTT.

This chain connects TRBV6-6 to TRBJ1-2; maybe TRBD1 (5 bases). The CDR3 contains 12 residues. Germline V gene sequence: CDR1 MNHNY, CDR2 SVGAGI (reference sequence). Trimming removed 4 bases from V and 7 bases from J, with 10 bases in between. The CDR3 spells CASSSLGGGYTF. CDR3 DNA: TGTGCCAGCAGTTCCCTGGGGGGTGGCTACACCTTC.

This clone was recorded only once. The rearrangement uses TRBV27 and TRBJ2-5, with 9 bases matching TRBD1. Losses at the gene ends were 4 bases for V and 5 bases for J; bases not matched to a gene: 14. This CDR3 spans 17 amino acids. The germline gives CDR1 MNHEY, CDR2 SMNVEV (reference sequence). As DNA, the CDR3 is TGTGCCAGCAGTTCCTTCCCCCGGGACAGGGTTGGTGAGACCCAGTACTTC. Translating gives CASSSFPRDRVGETQYF.

The chain has TRBV4-2 and TRBJ2-7; D may be TRBD1 (5 bases). The V end was cut by 0 bases, the J end by 5 bases, with 8 bases between. CDR1 is LGHNA and CDR2 is YNFKEQ in the germline V gene. The length of the CDR3 is 13 residues. The CDR3 sequence is CASSQDKDNEQYF. The CDR3 DNA reads as TGTGCCAGCAGCCAAGATAAGGACAACGAGCAGTACTTC.

The genes are TRBV5-4 and TRBJ2-7; the D is unclear. V gave up 5 bases and J gave up 0 bases, with 3 bases separating them. Germline lookup yields CDR1 SGHNT and CDR2 YYREEE (reference sequence). The CDR3 runs to 11 residues. CDR3 amino acids: CASSYSYEQYF. The CDR3 DNA reads TGTGCCAGCAGTTACTCCTACGAGCAGTACTTC. Full variable domain (outside the CDR3, taken from reference TRBV5-4 and TRBJ2-7): ETGVTQSPTHLIKTRGQQVTLRCSSQSGHNTVSWYQQALGQGPQFIFQYYREEENGRGNFPPRFSGLQFPNYSSELNVNALELDDSALYLCASSYSYEQYFGPGTRLTVT.

J is TRBJ2-1 and V is TRBV5-1; TRBD2 might be the D (6 bases). The CDR3 contains 13 residues. V lost 4 bases and J 6 bases, leaving 11 bases between the germline ends. Germline CDR1 reads SGHRS; CDR2 reads YFSETQ. The CDR3 reads CASSQGLLNEQFF. The CDR3 nucleotides read TGCGCCAGCAGCCAGGGACTCCTCAATGAGCAGTTCTTC.

Here the CDR3 DNA reads TGTGCCAGCAGCCCATCATCGGAGGAGGAGACCCAGTACTTC. This translates into CASSPSSEEETQYF. The chain joins TRBV13 to TRBJ2-5, with D perhaps TRBD2 (5 bases). Trimming cost V 5 bases and J 5 bases, with 15 bases left between them. Germline assignment: CDR1 PRHDT and CDR2 FYEKMQ (reference sequence). The CDR3 has 14 amino acids.

The chain combines TRBV28 with TRBJ2-7; D assignment may be TRBD1 or TRBD2 (5 bases each). Trimming took 11 bases from V and 0 from J, leaving 11 bases between them. From germline, CDR1 is MDHEN and CDR2 SYDVKM. The CDR3 covers 12 residues. The CDR3 coding sequence is TGTGCCGGTGGGACGGACTCCTACGAGCAGTACTTC. It translates to CAGGTDSYEQYF. The full variable domain, with the rest looked up from reference TRBV28 and TRBJ2-7, is DVKVTQSSRYLVKRTGEKVFLECVQDMDHENMFWYRQDPGLGLRLIYFSYDVKMKEKGDIPEGYSVSREKKERFSLILESASTNQTSMYLCAGGTDSYEQYFGPGTRLTVT.

In regard to this clone: Germline and junction disagree at one end, which may indicate a read error. This sequence joins TRBV20-1 and TRBJ2-7; 7 bases map to TRBD1. From germline, CDR1 is DFQATT and CDR2 SNEGSKA (reference sequence). The CDR3 covers 10 residues. The CDR3, as DNA: TGCAGTGCTAGTGGACAGGATAGGCACTTC. Protein: CSASGQDRHF.

The V gene is TRBV30, the J gene TRBJ1-5; maybe TRBD1 (5 bases). Germline lookup yields CDR1 GTSNPN and CDR2 SVGIG (reference sequence). The CDR3 has 13 amino acids. Deletions cut 4 bases from V and 0 bases from J, with 7 bases between. Here the CDR3 DNA reads TGTGCCTGGACCAGGGCTAGCAATCAGCCCCAGCATTTT. Its protein is CAWTRASNQPQHF.

The V call is TRBV10-3, the J call TRBJ2-7, with D tentatively TRBD1 or TRBD2 (6 bases each). The germline V and J ends were trimmed by 10 bases and 2 bases, with 18 bases remaining between them. Looked up from germline, CDR1 is ENHRY and CDR2 is SYGVKD. The length of the CDR3 is 14 residues. The CDR3 reads CATRGSGLTYEQYF. CDR3 DNA: TGTGCCACCAGGGGCAGCGGGCTAACCTACGAGCAGTACTTC.

The V and J genes are TRBV28 and TRBJ2-2; 8 bases match TRBD1. V was pared by 3 bases and J by 4 bases, with 7 bases of the junction left unmatched. The CDR3 consists of 16 residues. Germline loops: CDR1 MDHEN, CDR2 SYDVKM. CDR3 DNA sequence: TGTGCCAGCAGTTTGTTTCCAGGGGGCACCACCGGGGAGCTGTTTTTT. This translates into CASSLFPGGTTGELFF.